What follows are 3 T cell receptor beta chains derived from one specimen sequenced in a study of T-cell reconstitution after alpha-beta-depleted transplantation in children (dated by TCRdb to the mid-2010s). The library was generated by PCR. Sequenced on an Illumina HiSeq 2500. Molecular barcoding was employed in the preparation of TCR libraries, with unique molecular identifiers being used to normalize TCRbeta repertoire quantification. TCRdb handled the public reads itself, with Q25 trimming in fastp and clone calling in MiXCR, and kept productive beta chains. CDR3 protein duplicates are merged, each entry listing the most common genes and DNA. The sample table contains some 87,000 distinct CDR3 sequences; only one count was recorded for roughly a sixth of them. The top ten hold roughly a fifth of the sample. In the paper's terms, the treatment or condition label means: allogeneic hematopoietic cell transplantation with graft depleted of TCRalphabeta T cells and CD19 B cells.

The starting material was PBMCs, mostly from graft donor cells, obtained 180 days after TCRalphabeta/CD19-depleted stem cell transplant. All receptors come from a male patient aged 2 to 9 who had a stem cell transplant for acute lymphoblastic leukemia, so the T cells may come from the graft donor.

This clonotype appeared a few times. The genes are TRBV15 and TRBJ2-3; tentatively, D is TRBD1 or TRBD2 (6 bases each). Germline V gives CDR1 LNHNV, CDR2 YYDKDF (reference sequence). CDR3 length: 14 amino acids. V lost 5 bases and J lost 3, with 12 bases in between. The chain's CDR3 is CATSDRGRTDTQYF. Here the CDR3 DNA reads TGTGCCACCAGCGATCGGGGGCGAACAGATACGCAGTATTTT.

This clonotype appeared many times. The chain combines TRBV5-5 with TRBJ2-3, with a tentative D call TRBD2 (6 bases). The V end was cut by 2 bases, the J end by 5 bases, with 12 bases between. CDR3 length: 14 residues. CDR1 and CDR2 (germline): SGHKS, YYEKEE (reference sequence). CDR3 nucleotides: TGTGCCAGCAGCTTTTTTCTAGCGAAAGATACGCAGTATTTT. It is translated as CASSFFLAKDTQYF.

By proportion, this clonotype is medium-sized. The chain uses TRBV5-1 and TRBJ2-5; 7 bases agree with TRBD2. Losses at the gene ends were 0 bases for V and 5 bases for J; bases not matched to a gene: 7. Germline CDR1 SGHRS, CDR2 YFSETQ. This CDR3 is 15 amino acids long. CDR3 amino acids: CASSLALAGQETQYF. The CDR3 DNA is TGCGCCAGCAGCTTGGCCTTAGCGGGCCAGGAGACCCAGTACTTC.